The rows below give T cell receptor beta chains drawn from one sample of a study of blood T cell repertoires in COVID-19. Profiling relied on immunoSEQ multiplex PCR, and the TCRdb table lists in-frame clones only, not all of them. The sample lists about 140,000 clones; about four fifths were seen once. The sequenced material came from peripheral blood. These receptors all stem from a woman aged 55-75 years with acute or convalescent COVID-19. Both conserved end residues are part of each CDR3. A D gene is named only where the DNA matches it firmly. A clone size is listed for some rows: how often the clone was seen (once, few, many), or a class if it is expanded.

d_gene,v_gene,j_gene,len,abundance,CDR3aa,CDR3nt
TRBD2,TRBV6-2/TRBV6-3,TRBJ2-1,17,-,CASSYSAGGSSYNEQFF,TGTGCCAGCAGTTACTCGGCGGGCGGGAGCTCCTACAATGAGCAGTTCTTC
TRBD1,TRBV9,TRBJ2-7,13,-,CASSAGGIYEQYF,TGTGCCAGCAGCGCAGGGGGAATCTACGAGCAGTACTTC
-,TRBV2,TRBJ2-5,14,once,CASRVGAAQETQYF,TGTGCCAGCAGAGTTGGGGCAGCTCAAGAGACCCAGTACTTC
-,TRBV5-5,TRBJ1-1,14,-,CASSPQGGSTEAFF,TGTGCCAGCAGCCCGCAGGGAGGAAGCACTGAAGCTTTCTTT
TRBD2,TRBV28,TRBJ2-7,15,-,CASSLPSAGGREQYF,TGTGCCAGCAGCCTCCCCTCAGCGGGAGGGCGGGAGCAGTACTTC
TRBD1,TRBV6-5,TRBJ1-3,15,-,CASRQGARSGNTIYF,TGTGCCAGCAGGCAGGGGGCCCGCTCTGGAAACACCATATATTTT
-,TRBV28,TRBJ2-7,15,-,CASSLRDIVDDEQYF,TGTGCCAGCAGTTTGAGGGACATTGTTGACGACGAGCAGTACTTC
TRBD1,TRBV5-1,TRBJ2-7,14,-,CASSYRDRAHEQYF,TGCGCCAGCAGCTACCGGGACAGGGCGCACGAGCAGTACTTC
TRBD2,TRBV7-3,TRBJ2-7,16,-,CASSSKPGTSSVEQYF,TGTGCCAGCAGCTCAAAACCCGGGACTAGCTCTGTCGAGCAGTACTTC
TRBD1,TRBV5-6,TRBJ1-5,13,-,CASSWGQDQPQHF,TGTGCCAGCAGCTGGGGACAGGATCAGCCCCAGCATTTT
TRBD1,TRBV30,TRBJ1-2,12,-,CAWSVTGGGYTF,TGTGCCTGGAGTGTAACAGGGGGTGGCTACACCTTC
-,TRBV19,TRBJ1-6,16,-,CASTSRGTPVNSPLHF,TGTGCCAGTACGTCAAGGGGGACACCCGTCAATTCACCCCTCCACTTT
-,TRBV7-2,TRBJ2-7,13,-,CASSLATAYEQYF,TGTGCCAGCAGCTTAGCCACGGCCTACGAGCAGTACTTC
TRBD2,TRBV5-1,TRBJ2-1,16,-,CASSLGGSGSSNEQFF,TGCGCCAGCAGCTTGGGAGGTAGCGGGTCCTCCAATGAGCAGTTCTTC
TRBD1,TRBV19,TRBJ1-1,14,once,CASSTKGGGTEAFF,TGTGCCAGTAGTACAAAAGGGGGCGGCACTGAAGCTTTCTTT
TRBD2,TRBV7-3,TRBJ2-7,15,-,CASSLTGGATYEQYF,TGTGCCAGCAGCTTAACGGGAGGGGCGACCTACGAGCAGTACTTC
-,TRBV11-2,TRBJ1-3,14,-,CATTGGGSGNTIYF,TGTGCCACAACCGGGGGGGGCTCTGGAAACACCATATATTTT
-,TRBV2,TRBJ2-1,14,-,CASGEGARRGEQFF,TGTGCCAGCGGCGAGGGGGCTCGGAGGGGCGAGCAGTTCTTC
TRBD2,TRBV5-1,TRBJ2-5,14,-,CASSPTSGQETQYF,TGCGCCAGCAGCCCGACTAGCGGACAAGAGACCCAGTACTTC
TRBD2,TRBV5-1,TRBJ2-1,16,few,CASSQIAGGSYNEQFF,TGCGCCAGCAGCCAAATAGCGGGAGGCAGCTACAATGAGCAGTTCTTC
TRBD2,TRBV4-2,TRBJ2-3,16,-,CASSQLGTSGGDTQYF,TGTGCCAGCAGCCAGCTCGGGACTAGTGGGGGCGATACGCAGTATTTT
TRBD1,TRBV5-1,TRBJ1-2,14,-,CASSYTGDNYGYTF,TGCGCCAGCAGCTATACAGGGGACAACTATGGCTACACCTTC
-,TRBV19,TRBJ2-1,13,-,CASGLSSYNEQFF,TGTGCCTCGGGACTCAGCTCCTACAATGAGCAGTTCTTC
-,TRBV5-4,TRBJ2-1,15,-,CASSRPSKRYNEQFF,TGTGCCAGCAGCCGGCCTAGCAAGCGGTACAATGAGCAGTTCTTC
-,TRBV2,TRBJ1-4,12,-,CASTDILEKLFF,TGTGCCAGCACGGACATACTAGAAAAACTGTTTTTT
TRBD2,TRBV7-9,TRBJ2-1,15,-,CASSLREGSYNEQFF,TGTGCCAGCAGCTTGCGGGAGGGGTCCTACAATGAGCAGTTCTTC
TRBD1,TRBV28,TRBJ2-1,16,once,CASSLVGTGAPNEQFF,TGTGCCAGCAGTTTAGTCGGGACAGGGGCTCCCAATGAGCAGTTCTTC
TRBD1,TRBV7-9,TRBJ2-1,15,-,CASSWGTGPVNEQFF,TGTGCCAGCAGCTGGGGGACAGGGCCAGTCAATGAGCAGTTCTTC
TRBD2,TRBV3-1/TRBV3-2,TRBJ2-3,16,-,CASSQDGAGGSDTQYF,TGTGCCAGCAGCCAAGATGGCGCGGGAGGTTCAGATACGCAGTATTTT
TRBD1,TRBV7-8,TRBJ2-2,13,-,CASTHRGTGELFF,TGTGCCAGCACTCACAGGGGGACCGGGGAGCTGTTTTTT
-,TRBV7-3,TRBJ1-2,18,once,CASSLSPSPGRYNYGYTF,TGTGCCAGCAGCTTATCTCCATCTCCGGGAAGATATAACTATGGCTACACCTTC
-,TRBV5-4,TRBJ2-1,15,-,CASRPPGHPQNEQFF,TGTGCCAGCAGACCCCCGGGACATCCCCAAAATGAGCAGTTCTTC
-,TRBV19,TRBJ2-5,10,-,CASKQNAQYF,TGTGCCAGTAAACAAAATGCCCAGTACTTC